The clone carrying this T cell receptor (beta chain) was detected only a few times. Antigen: not known. This entry comes from a study of blood T cells in healthy people across ages. Findings and limits, study-wide: A greater number of naive CD4+ cells and higher diversity distinguished long-lived donors from aged donors.

A second about 7 to 11 cycle PCR used barcoded and J-beta primers. Carrying 12 random nucleotides, a template-switch adaptor labeled each individual cDNA molecule. TCRdb analysed the 5' RACE reads with MiXCR anew, one entry per CDR3 protein. The table has 700,000 to 900,000 distinct CDR3 sequences, roughly 50% seen once. Germline CDR1 MGHRA, CDR2 YSYEKL. The CDR3 spans 17 residues. V shed 4 bases and J 4 bases; nucleotides not matched to a gene: 15. The genes are TRBV4-1 and TRBJ2-7; 8 bases map to TRBD2. Specimen: blood. This clonotype was obtained from a man older than 75 in good health. The CDR3 spells CASSLTSGSSGFYEQYF. The CDR3, as DNA: TGCGCCAGCAGCCTAACCTCCGGGTCTAGCGGGTTTTACGAGCAGTACTTC.